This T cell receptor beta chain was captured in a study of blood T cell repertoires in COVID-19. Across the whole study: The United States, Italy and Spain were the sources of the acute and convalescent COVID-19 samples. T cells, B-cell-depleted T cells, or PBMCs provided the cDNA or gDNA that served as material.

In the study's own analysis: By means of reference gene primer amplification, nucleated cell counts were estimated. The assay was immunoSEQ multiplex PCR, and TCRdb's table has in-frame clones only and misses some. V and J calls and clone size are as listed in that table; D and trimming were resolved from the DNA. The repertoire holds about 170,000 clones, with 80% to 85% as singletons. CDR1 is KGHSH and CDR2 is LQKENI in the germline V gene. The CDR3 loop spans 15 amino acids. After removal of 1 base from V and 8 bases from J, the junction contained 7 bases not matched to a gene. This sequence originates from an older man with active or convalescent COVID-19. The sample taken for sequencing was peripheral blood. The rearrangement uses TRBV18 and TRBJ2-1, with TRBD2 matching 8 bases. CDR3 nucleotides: TGTGCCAGCTCACCACAACGGGGGGGCGAGGATGAGCAGTTCTTC. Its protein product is CASSPQRGGEDEQFF.